This T cell receptor beta chain was sequenced in a study of blood T cell repertoires in COVID-19. Study context: The United States, Italy and Spain provided the acute and convalescent COVID-19 samples. The cDNA or gDNA used as material had been derived from T cells, B-cell-depleted T cells, or PBMCs.

This clone has only one observation. Per the authors' pipeline: Estimation of nucleated cell counts relied on the amplification of reference gene primers. Data came from immunoSEQ multiplex PCR; TCRdb stores just in-frame clones and leaves some out. Clonal size and the V and J genes are those of that table, whereas D and trimming came from the DNA. The sample includes 200,000 to 250,000 clones, roughly 75% of them seen just once. Germline V lookup: CDR1 MDHEN, CDR2 SYDVKM. The CDR3 runs 15 residues. The ends were cut back, 6 bases at V and 7 bases at J, with 18 bases in the middle. Material: peripheral blood. The chain recombines TRBV28 with TRBJ1-4, with D uncertain. This sequence originates from a woman aged 65 to 85 with acute or convalescent COVID-19. The CDR3, as DNA: TGTGCCAGCAGATCCCGGCGGGAGGGAAGTGAAAAACTGTTTTTT. Residues: CASRSRREGSEKLFF. Full variable domain (rest looked up from reference TRBV28 and TRBJ1-4): DVKVTQSSRYLVKRTGEKVFLECVQDMDHENMFWYRQDPGLGLRLIYFSYDVKMKEKGDIPEGYSVSREKKERFSLILESASTNQTSMYLCASRSRREGSEKLFFGSGTQLSVL.